The 18 T cell receptor beta chains listed next were all sequenced from one sample in a study of OX40 agonist ivuxolimab in advanced cancers. The assay was immunoSEQ multiplex PCR, and TCRdb's table has in-frame clones only and misses some. The sample contains 70,000 to 80,000 clones, 75% to 90% of which appear only once. Sequencing used CD4+ or CD8+ T cells sorted from blood, obtained in a trial of the OX40 agonist ivuxolimab. The source is an adult with an advanced solid tumor such as melanoma, head and neck, liver or kidney cancer.

Only one count was recorded for this clone. J is TRBJ1-5 and V is TRBV6-5; D not certain. CDR3 length: 12 residues. Germline V gene lookup returns CDR1 MNHEY and CDR2 SVGAGI. V lost 8 bases and J lost 6, with 11 bases in between. The CDR3 protein is CASSQPSQPQHF. The CDR3 DNA follows: TGTGCCAGCTCGCAGCCTAGTCAGCCCCAGCATTTT.

The chain uses TRBV11-1 and TRBJ2-2, with a possible D match to TRBD2 (6 bases). This CDR3 is built from 14 residues. V was clipped by 2 bases and J by 3 bases, with 7 bases between them. Germline V gene sequence: CDR1 SGHAT, CDR2 FQDESV (reference sequence). This CDR3 is CASSLRDYTGELFF. CDR3 sequence (DNA): TGTGCCAGCAGCTTACGGGACTACACCGGGGAGCTGTTTTTT.

The chain couples TRBV10-2 to TRBJ2-3; 15 bases agree with TRBD2. V shed 5 bases and J 1 base; nucleotides not matched to a gene: 22. The CDR3 is 23 amino acids. Germline CDR1 is WSHSY and CDR2 is SAAADI. CDR3 in DNA: TGCGCCAGCAGTATCAAATCAATGGGACAGCCGGGACTAGCGGGGGGCGGCACAGATACGCAGTATTTT. Amino acid sequence: CASSIKSMGQPGLAGGGTDTQYF.

This clone has only one observation. V and J are TRBV18 and TRBJ2-5, with 8 bases that match TRBD1. V dropped 3 bases and J dropped 4; count of bases not matched to a gene: 4. This CDR3 comprises 14 residues. The germline CDR1 and CDR2 sequences are KGHSH and LQKENI. The CDR3: CASSPVGQGETQYF. DNA for the CDR3: TGTGCCAGCTCACCCGTTGGACAGGGAGAGACCCAGTACTTC. Supplemented by reference TRBV18 and TRBJ2-5, the full variable domain reads NAGVMQNPRHLVRRRGQEARLRCSPMKGHSHVYWYRQLPEEGLKFMVYLQKENIIDESGMPKERFSAEFPKEGPSILRIQQVVRGDSAAYFCASSPVGQGETQYFGPGTRLLVL.

The gene calls are TRBV30 and TRBJ1-4; D unclear. CDR1 GTSNPN and CDR2 SVGIG come from the germline V gene (reference sequence). CDR3 length equals 13 residues. With 1 base removed from V and 8 bases from J, the gap between germline ends came to 11 bases. In DNA form, the CDR3 reads TGTGCCTGGAGTGAGGGTAGTGGGGAAAAACTGTTTTTT. Translated: CAWSEGSGEKLFF. The full variable domain, in which reference TRBV30 and TRBJ1-4 provide the parts outside the CDR3, is SQTIHQWPATLVQPVGSPLSLECTVEGTSNPNLYWYRQAAGRGLQLLFYSVGIGQISSEVPQNLSASRPQDRQFILSSKKLLLSDSGFYLCAWSEGSGEKLFFGSGTQLSVL.

This clone was seen a handful of times. This sequence joins TRBV18 and TRBJ2-1; 8 positions match TRBD2. Germline V gives CDR1 KGHSH, CDR2 LQKENI. V dropped 2 bases and J dropped 5; count of bases not matched to a gene: 5. The CDR3 spans 15 residues. CDR3 loop: CASSPAIAGNNEQFF. CDR3 nucleotide sequence: TGTGCCAGCTCACCAGCGATAGCGGGAAACAATGAGCAGTTCTTC.

V is TRBV11-2 and J is TRBJ1-1; D not resolved. V shed 1 base and J shed 10 bases, with 13 bases lying between them. This CDR3 comprises 13 residues. Per germline, CDR1 SGHAT and CDR2 FQNNGV. The CDR3 nucleotides are TGTGCCAGCAGCTTAGGGCTTCGGGGAGTAGCTTTCTTT. Translated, it gives CASSLGLRGVAFF.

The CDR3 spells CASSLQDTQYF. For the CDR3, the DNA is TGTGCCAGCAGCTTGCAAGATACGCAGTATTTT. The chain employs TRBV5-4 and TRBJ2-3; D gene unclear. The CDR3 extends over 11 amino acids. The ends were cut back, 1 base at V and 5 bases at J, with 2 bases in the middle. From germline, CDR1 is SGHNT and CDR2 YYREEE (reference sequence).

The V gene is TRBV28, the J gene TRBJ2-7; no reliable D call. Germline V lookup: CDR1 MDHEN, CDR2 SYDVKM. The V gene lost 5 bases and the J gene lost 2 bases, with 4 bases spanning the gap. This CDR3 region has 11 residues. The CDR3 nucleotides read TGTGCCAGCAGTGCCCCCTACGAGCAGTACTTC. This gives the protein CASSAPYEQYF.

This chain joins TRBV28 and TRBJ2-3; D is undetermined. The germline V gene has CDR1 MDHEN and CDR2 SYDVKM. CDR3 length equals 14 residues. V lost 6 bases, J lost 1 base, and 11 bases lay in between. DNA of the CDR3: TGTGCCAGCAGCGCCCCTAGGGGCACAGATACGCAGTATTTT. It codes for CASSAPRGTDTQYF.

This chain connects TRBV5-4 to TRBJ2-7; no firm D call. V was clipped by 1 base and J by 7 bases, with 6 bases between them. Germline V gene data show CDR1 as SGHNT and CDR2 as YYREEE (reference sequence). The CDR3 has 11 amino acids. CDR3 nucleotides: TGTGCCAGCAGCTTGAACAATGAGCAGTACTTC. This translates into CASSLNNEQYF.

This clone appeared once. The chain carries TRBV28 and TRBJ2-7; no firm D call. CDR1 is MDHEN, CDR2 SYDVKM, per germline. V was cut by 1 base and J by 6 bases, with 7 bases left in between. There are 12 residues in the CDR3. The CDR3 region is CASSLYGFEQYF. The DNA of the CDR3 is TGTGCCAGCAGTTTATACGGGTTCGAGCAGTACTTC.

The V call is TRBV7-2, the J call TRBJ2-5; weak D call: TRBD2 (6 bases). V lost 5 bases and J lost 2, with 12 bases in between. Germline CDR1 SGHTA, CDR2 FQGNSA. The length of the CDR3 is 14 residues. CDR3 in DNA: TGTGCCAGCAGCCCCCTTGGGGGGCAAGAGACCCAGTACTTC. Protein sequence: CASSPLGGQETQYF.

The CDR3 loop is CASSLVGNAYEQYF. DNA of the CDR3: TGTGCCAGCAGCTTAGTGGGCAACGCCTACGAGCAGTACTTC. J is TRBJ2-7 and V is TRBV11-2; D gene ambiguous. The germline V and J ends were trimmed by 1 base and 2 bases, with 9 bases remaining between them. Germline V gene lookup returns CDR1 SGHAT and CDR2 FQNNGV. This CDR3 is built from 14 residues.

CDR3 region: CATSRDRTKETQYF. DNA for the CDR3: TGTGCCACCAGCAGAGATAGGACGAAAGAGACCCAGTACTTC. The chain joins TRBV15 to TRBJ2-5; D remains unclear. This CDR3 is 14 amino acids long. V was cut by 0 bases and J by 3 bases, with 8 bases left in between. Per germline, CDR1 LNHNV and CDR2 YYDKDF (reference sequence).

The table lists this clone with a few counts. V is TRBV6-5 and J is TRBJ1-5; possibly TRBD1 for D (6 bases). V was cut by 6 bases and J by 2 bases, with 11 bases left in between. Per the germline V gene, CDR1 is MNHEY and CDR2 is SVGAGI. The CDR3 runs to 14 residues. Written as DNA, the CDR3 is TGTGCCAGCAGCGTCAGGGGTGGCAATCAGCCCCAGCATTTT. Protein product: CASSVRGGNQPQHF.

The rearrangement links TRBV15 to TRBJ1-5, with D hard to call. The CDR3 totals 19 residues. Germline values: CDR1 LNHNV, CDR2 YYDKDF (reference sequence). With 0 bases removed from V and 1 base from J, the gap between germline ends came to 19 bases. The CDR3 sequence is CATSRDGNPLGRSNQPQHF. The CDR3 region has the DNA TGTGCCACCAGCAGAGATGGTAATCCGCTGGGAAGGAGCAATCAGCCCCAGCATTTT.

V is TRBV9 and J is TRBJ2-6; D is possibly TRBD1 (6 bases). This CDR3 contains 16 residues. Deletions cut 3 bases from V and 5 bases from J, with 15 bases between. Germline CDR1 SGDLS, CDR2 YYNGEE. The CDR3 DNA sequence: TGTGCCAGCAGCGCCCGACAGGACTTCTGGGCCAACGTCCTGACTTTC. Translated, it gives CASSARQDFWANVLTF.